These T cell receptor beta chains were read from a single sample in a study of a mutant IDH1 vaccine in newly diagnosed glioma. These receptors lack a known antigen. The method was immunoSEQ multiplex PCR; TCRdb's version includes in-frame clones alone and lacks a portion of them. Here the sample spans some 130,000 clones, 80% being singletons. Source: PBMCs, taken from a glioma patient whose treatment included an IDH1 peptide vaccine. Receptors originate from a man aged 35-49 years with glioma. Both conserved end residues are part of each CDR3. The D gene is left open where the match is weak. Size is omitted from some rows. Given values are once, few, many or a class for expanded clones.

clone size,V gene,J gene,D gene,CDR3 protein,CDR3 DNA
NA,TRBV12-5,TRBJ2-1,TRBD2,CASGPGGASNEQFF,TGTGCTAGTGGCCCCGGGGGGGCAAGTAATGAGCAGTTCTTC
NA,TRBV7-3,TRBJ2-6,NA,CASSLSGDSGANVLTF,TGTGCCAGCAGCTTATCAGGGGATTCGGGGGCCAACGTCCTGACTTTC
NA,TRBV19,TRBJ2-1,TRBD2,CASSPASGAHNEQFF,TGTGCCAGTAGTCCCGCTAGCGGGGCCCACAATGAGCAGTTCTTC
NA,TRBV30,TRBJ2-7,TRBD1,CAWRTHGTGVLSYEQYF,TGTGCCTGGAGGACCCATGGGACAGGGGTCTTATCCTACGAGCAGTACTTC
NA,TRBV6-4,TRBJ2-3,NA,CASSALGQFPTSTDTQYF,TGTGCCAGCAGTGCCCTCGGACAGTTTCCCACAAGCACAGATACGCAGTATTTT
NA,TRBV28,TRBJ2-3,NA,CASRIRDNTDTQYF,TGTGCCAGCAGGATCCGGGACAACACAGATACGCAGTATTTT
NA,TRBV10-3,TRBJ2-6,NA,CAISESIRGRAGANVLTF,TGTGCCATCAGTGAGTCGATCCGGGGTAGGGCTGGGGCCAACGTCCTGACTTTC
few,TRBV4-1,TRBJ1-5,NA,CASSQDTGQPQHF,TGCGCCAGCAGCCAAGATACGGGTCAGCCCCAGCATTTT
once,TRBV7-6,TRBJ2-7,NA,CASSLAHGGSYEQYF,TGTGCCAGCAGCTTAGCGCACGGCGGCTCCTACGAGCAGTACTTC
NA,TRBV19,TRBJ2-3,NA,CASSRRGGVKDTQYF,TGTGCCAGTAGCCGGAGAGGTGGAGTGAAAGATACGCAGTATTTT
NA,TRBV5-3,TRBJ2-3,NA,CARSLAGDLPTDTQYF,TGTGCCAGAAGCTTGGCCGGGGATCTCCCCACAGATACGCAGTATTTT
once,TRBV5-4,TRBJ2-5,NA,CASSGGFQETQYF,TGTGCCAGCAGCGGAGGATTCCAAGAGACCCAGTACTTC
NA,TRBV7-9,TRBJ1-6,TRBD1,CASSSDRAWEPLHF,TGTGCCAGCAGCTCGGACAGGGCGTGGGAACCCCTCCACTTT
NA,TRBV4-1,TRBJ2-7,NA,CASSHGGISEQYF,TGCGCCAGCAGCCACGGCGGGATAAGCGAGCAGTACTTC
many,TRBV7-2,TRBJ2-7,TRBD1,CASSFRDRPYEQYF,TGTGCCAGCAGCTTCCGGGACAGACCCTACGAGCAGTACTTC
NA,TRBV5-1,TRBJ2-7,TRBD2,CASSPAGGAYEQYF,TGCGCCAGCAGCCCGGCGGGGGGGGCCTACGAGCAGTACTTC
NA,TRBV5-5,TRBJ2-7,TRBD1,CASSPGQSYEQYF,TGTGCCAGTTCACCGGGACAGTCCTACGAGCAGTACTTC
once,TRBV7-2,TRBJ2-1,NA,CASSLGGPNTYNEQFF,TGTGCCAGCAGCTTAGGGGGCCCTAACACCTACAATGAGCAGTTCTTC
NA,TRBV7-2,TRBJ1-1,TRBD1,CASSSGTGFEAFF,TGTGCCAGCAGCTCAGGGACAGGGTTTGAAGCTTTCTTT
few,TRBV5-4,TRBJ1-1,NA,CASSPWGAEAFF,TGTGCCAGCAGCCCCTGGGGGGCTGAAGCTTTCTTT